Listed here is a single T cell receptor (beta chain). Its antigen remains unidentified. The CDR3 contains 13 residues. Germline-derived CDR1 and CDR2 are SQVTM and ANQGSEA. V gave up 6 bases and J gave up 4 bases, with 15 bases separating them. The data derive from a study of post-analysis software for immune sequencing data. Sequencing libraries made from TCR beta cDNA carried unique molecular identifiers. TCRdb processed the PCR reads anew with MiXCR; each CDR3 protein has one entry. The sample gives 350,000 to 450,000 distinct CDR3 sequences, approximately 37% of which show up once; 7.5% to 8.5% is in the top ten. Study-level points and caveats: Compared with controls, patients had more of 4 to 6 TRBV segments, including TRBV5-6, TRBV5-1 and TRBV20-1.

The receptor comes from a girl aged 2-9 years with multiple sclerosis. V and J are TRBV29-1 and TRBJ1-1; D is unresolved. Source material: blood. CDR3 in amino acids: CSVGFTRGTEAFF. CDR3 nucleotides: TGCAGCGTCGGTTTCACGCGGGGCACTGAAGCTTTCTTT.